This entry describes one T cell receptor beta chain. Germline V gene data show CDR1 as SEHNR and CDR2 as FQNEAQ (reference sequence). The CDR3 covers 14 residues. With 5 bases clipped from V and 3 bases from J, the junction kept 2 bases outside the gene matches. In the original processing: By means of reference gene primer amplification, nucleated cell counts were estimated. The repertoire was sequenced with immunoSEQ multiplex PCR; TCRdb's copy has only in-frame clones and lacks some. Clone size and V and J calls were adopted from that table, with D and trimming inferred from the DNA. The sample records about 410,000 clones, roughly 89% being singletons. The data originate from a study of blood T cell repertoires in COVID-19. Turning to the study itself: The samples span acute and convalescent COVID-19 from the United States, Italy and Spain. Nucleic acid was either cDNA or gDNA, and it came from T cells, B-cell-depleted T cells, or PBMCs.

The sample was peripheral blood. The receptor was derived from a woman aged 25 to 39 with active or convalescent COVID-19. The chain has TRBV7-9 and TRBJ1-3; 9 bases align to TRBD1. CDR3 loop: CASSEGQGGNTIYF. The DNA for the CDR3 is TGTGCCAGCAGCGAGGGACAGGGTGGAAACACCATATATTTT.